This paragraph reports one TCR beta chain. It has no known antigen specificity. No base quality values were provided; no much bigger clone lies one nucleotide off. The data derive from a study of yellow fever vaccine responses in identical twins (dated by TCRdb to the late 2010s). A note on the overall study: The study precisely tracked vaccine-responding T cell clones in identical twins.

The study at large found these results: The authors reported that the T cell response to vaccination in identical twins appeared partly convergent and partly personalized.

Deletion took 4 bases off V and 2 bases off J, with a span of 18 bases between the germline ends. The CDR3 covers 17 residues, taking in both the cysteine and the phenylalanine. Left in the record is the CDR3 DNA by itself, 51 bases read in frame from the first base. The germline V gene yields SNHLY for CDR1 and FYNNEI for CDR2. Library construction relied on RT-PCR. TCRdb shows the sequencer as Illumina HiSeq 2500. TCRdb reanalyzed the raw reads on its own, using fastp at Q25 for trimming and MiXCR for clone calling, and kept in-frame beta chains. Rows are unified per CDR3 protein, each entry keeping the most common DNA and genes. Across this sample there are 30,000 to 40,000 distinct CDR3 sequences, with about 63% seen only once. Roughly 4.7% of the sample lies in the top ten.

The chain was built from TRBV2 and TRBJ1-5; 6 matching bases give a weak D call of TRBD1. The receptor's source is a woman younger than 30 who received the yellow fever vaccine. Donor details come from another sample of the same person, matched by shared clones. The sample in question was T cells from blood (PBMCs), unsorted or a sorted subset (not recorded which), obtained before or after yellow fever vaccination (not recorded which). The CDR3 reads CASSAQQGYVGNQPQHF. The base sequence is TGTGCCAGCAGTGCCCAACAGGGATATGTGGGCAATCAGCCCCAGCATTTT.